Following are 31 T cell receptor beta chains from one sample sequenced in a study of T cells in Graves' hyperthyroidism and ophthalmopathy. From RNA transcripts, TCR beta CDR3 regions were amplified. Carried out on the TCR CDR3, a first-round RT-PCR used the HTBI primer set. MiXCR, applied by TCRdb to the multiplex PCR reads, yields one record per CDR3 protein. The data hold under 350,000 distinct CDR3 sequences, with roughly 20% observed a single time. Sequenced sample: blood. The receptors stem from a woman in her fifties or sixties with Graves' hyperthyroidism.

This chain links TRBV3-1 with TRBJ2-3; 11 nucleotides line up with TRBD2. Germline CDR1 is LGHDT and CDR2 is YNNKEL (reference sequence). This CDR3 has 18 residues. The junction had 14 bases not matched to a gene; V was cut back by 5 bases and J by 4 bases. In DNA form, the CDR3 reads TGTGCCAGCAGCGTAGATATAGCGGGAGGGCCTAGGGCAGATACGCAGTATTTT. Its translation is CASSVDIAGGPRADTQYF.

Many counts were recorded for this clonotype. The chain couples TRBV11-1 to TRBJ2-1; 11 nucleotides align to TRBD2. From germline, CDR1 is SGHAT and CDR2 FQDESV (reference sequence). With 1 base clipped from V and 9 bases from J, the junction kept 5 bases outside the gene matches. The CDR3 contains 15 residues. CDR3 protein: CASSLEGLADFEQFF. CDR3 bases: TGTGCCAGCAGCTTAGAGGGACTAGCGGATTTTGAGCAGTTCTTC.

The sample holds many counts of this clonotype. J is TRBJ1-5 and V is TRBV3-1; D ambiguous. There are 15 residues in the CDR3. V lost 0 bases, J lost 3 bases, and 9 bases lay in between. Per the germline V gene, CDR1 is LGHDT and CDR2 is YNNKEL (reference sequence). CDR3 protein: CASSQDLGFNQPQHF. The CDR3 DNA follows: TGTGCCAGCAGCCAAGATTTAGGGTTCAATCAGCCCCAGCATTTT.

This clonotype came up many times. The chain employs TRBV20-1 and TRBJ2-3; the D call may be TRBD1 or TRBD2 (7 bases each). The CDR3 is 17 residues long. Between the trimmed V and J ends, which lost 5 bases and 2 bases, there was a span of 23 bases. Looked up from germline, CDR1 is DFQATT and CDR2 is SNEGSKA (reference sequence). The CDR3 reads CSAPTGWRGRNTDTQYF. As DNA, the CDR3 is TGCAGTGCTCCGACAGGGTGGCGGGGGCGCAACACAGATACGCAGTATTTT.

This sequence joins TRBV6-4 and TRBJ2-2, with TRBD1 identical over 11 bases. Germline V gene sequence: CDR1 MRHNA, CDR2 SNTAGT. The CDR3 sequence is 15 residues long. V dropped 4 bases and J dropped 5; count of bases not matched to a gene: 3. As DNA, the CDR3 is TGTGCCAGCAGTGCCGGGACAGGGGGGACCGGGGAGCTGTTTTTT. Encoded protein: CASSAGTGGTGELFF.

This clonotype was observed a few times. The chain links TRBV5-8 to TRBJ2-7, with D perhaps given as TRBD1 or TRBD2 (6 bases each). This CDR3 comprises 16 residues. Looked up from germline, CDR1 is SGHTS and CDR2 is YDEGEE. V lost 2 bases to trimming and J lost 7 bases, with 22 bases between them. CDR3 amino acids: CASSFGWGAQGSEQYV. The CDR3, as DNA: TGTGCCAGCAGCTTCGGGTGGGGGGCGCAAGGGTCGGAGCAGTACGTC.

This clonotype was seen repeatedly, ten times or more. The V call is TRBV6-1, the J call TRBJ1-1, with D possibly TRBD1 on 6 matching bases. V was pared by 0 bases and J by 1 base, with 15 bases between. The CDR3 extends over 17 amino acids. Per germline, CDR1 MNHNS and CDR2 SASEGT. DNA of the CDR3: TGTGCCAGCAGTGAAGCGGAAGACAGGAGCGGGAACACTGAAGCTTTCTTT. Its translation: CASSEAEDRSGNTEAFF.

The chain links TRBV5-1 to TRBJ2-2; no definite D call. The V and J ends lost 4 bases and 2 bases respectively, with 9 bases between them. Per the germline V gene, CDR1 is SGHRS and CDR2 is YFSETQ. The CDR3 totals 14 residues. The CDR3 DNA reads as TGCGCCAGCAGCCTGGATACTAACACCGGGGAGCTGTTTTTT. Its protein is CASSLDTNTGELFF.

This clonotype was seen at least ten times. The chain recombines TRBV12-3 or TRBV12-4 with TRBJ2-7, with D perhaps matching TRBD1 (5 bases). The CDR3 contains 12 residues. V dropped 5 bases and J dropped 5 bases, with 10 bases sitting between them. CDR3 coding DNA: TGTGCCAGCAGTCCCCAAGGGGACGAGCAGTACTTC. Amino acids: CASSPQGDEQYF.

This clonotype occurred many times. CDR3 in DNA: TGTGCCAGCAGTTTTGGAGGGGTGGATACGCAGTATTTT. It codes for CASSFGGVDTQYF. V gene TRBV28 combines with J gene TRBJ2-3; a weak D match, TRBD2 (6 bases). The CDR3 is made up of 13 amino acids. Germline loops: CDR1 MDHEN, CDR2 SYDVKM. V was shortened by 3 bases and J by 6 bases, with 10 bases between the two germline ends.

The sample holds many counts of this clonotype. J is TRBJ2-1 and V is TRBV30; TRBD2 agrees at 12 bases. The CDR3 extends over 15 amino acids. CDR1 and CDR2 (germline): GTSNPN, SVGIG (reference sequence). The ends lost 2 bases at V and 2 bases at J; junction bases unmatched: 1. In DNA form, the CDR3 reads TGTGCCTGGAGTAGACTAGCGGGGGCCTACAATGAGCAGTTCTTC. Protein: CAWSRLAGAYNEQFF.

V gene TRBV6-2 or TRBV6-3 combines with J gene TRBJ2-7, with D unresolved. The V gene's germline CDR1 is MNHEY and CDR2 SVGEGT. The V gene lost 8 bases and the J gene lost 0 bases, with 11 bases spanning the gap. CDR3 length: 13 amino acids. CDR3 region: CASENRASYEQYF. The CDR3 DNA is TGTGCCAGCGAAAACCGGGCCTCCTACGAGCAGTACTTC.

This clonotype has only a few counts. Here the CDR3 reads CASSYLGQAPSYEQYV. In DNA, the CDR3 is TGTGCCAGCAGTTACCTCGGACAGGCCCCTTCCTACGAGCAGTACGTC. This sequence joins TRBV6-2 or TRBV6-3 and TRBJ2-7; the match to TRBD1 covers 7 bases. V was pared by 2 bases and J by 1 base, with 8 bases of the junction left unmatched. Germline loops: CDR1 MNHEY, CDR2 SVGEGT. CDR3 size: 16 residues.

The chain joins TRBV11-2 to TRBJ2-7; the match to TRBD1 covers 8 bases. The CDR3 has 15 amino acids. V was clipped by 0 bases and J by 4 bases; unmatched bases: 5. CDR1 is SGHAT, CDR2 FQNNGV, per germline. The CDR3 here is CASSLEPGQEYEQYF. The CDR3 nucleotides are TGTGCCAGCAGCTTAGAACCGGGACAGGAGTACGAGCAGTACTTC. The complete variable domain, with remaining parts taken from reference TRBV11-2 and TRBJ2-7, reads EAGVAQSPRYKIIEKRQSVAFWCNPISGHATLYWYQQILGQGPKLLIQFQNNGVVDDSQLPKDRFSAERLKGVDSTLKIQPAKLEDSAVYLCASSLEPGQEYEQYFGPGTRLTVT.

This clonotype came up many times. V usage is TRBV11-1 and J usage is TRBJ2-2, with D possibly being TRBD2 (5 bases). This CDR3 region has 14 residues. Germline CDR1 SGHAT, CDR2 FQDESV (reference sequence). Trimming took 3 bases from V and 7 from J, leaving 12 bases between them. The CDR3 nucleotides are TGTGCCAGCAGCTTGAGAGACTACGGCGGGGAGCTGTTTTTT. As protein: CASSLRDYGGELFF.

The rearrangement links TRBV20-1 to TRBJ2-1; 8 bases map to TRBD2. This CDR3 region has 15 residues. Germline loops: CDR1 DFQATT, CDR2 SNEGSKA (reference sequence). Trimming removed 4 bases from V and 7 bases from J; junction bases left unmatched: 12. The CDR3 DNA follows: TGCAGTGCTACAGGGAGTAGCGGGGTCGGGAATGAGCAGTTCTTC. This gives the protein CSATGSSGVGNEQFF.

The chain has TRBV27 and TRBJ1-2, with D tentatively TRBD1 (6 bases). Germline V gene data show CDR1 as MNHEY and CDR2 as SMNVEV (reference sequence). Trimming cost V 7 bases and J 7 bases, with 13 bases left between them. The CDR3 sequence is 12 residues long. This CDR3 is CASTRGAGGYTF. Written as DNA, the CDR3 is TGTGCCAGCACCCGGGGGGCAGGTGGCTACACCTTC.

The chain carries TRBV2 and TRBJ1-5; D is ambiguous. Between the trimmed V and J ends, which lost 3 bases and 3 bases, there was a span of 12 bases. The V gene's germline CDR1 is SNHLY and CDR2 FYNNEI. The CDR3 loop spans 15 amino acids. The chain's CDR3 is CASSEGQAINQPQHF. Written as DNA, the CDR3 is TGTGCCAGCAGTGAGGGCCAGGCGATCAATCAGCCCCAGCATTTT.

CDR3: CASNRQGSRSRSPLHF. For the CDR3, the DNA is TGTGCCAGCAACAGACAGGGTTCAAGGTCCCGGTCCCCCCTCCACTTT. The rearrangement links TRBV6-2 or TRBV6-3 to TRBJ1-6, with 7 nucleotides matching TRBD1. CDR3 size: 16 residues. CDR1 and CDR2 (germline): MNHEY, SVGEGT. Trimming at V came to 7 bases and at J to 13 bases, leaving 19 bases not matched to a gene.

The chain carries TRBV24-1 and TRBJ2-7; D is ambiguous. Germline lookup yields CDR1 KGHDR and CDR2 SFDVKD. V lost 8 bases and J lost 0, with 13 bases in between. The CDR3 has 14 residues. Here the CDR3 DNA reads TGTGCCACCAATTCGCCAGAGAGCTCCTACGAGCAGTACGTC. Translating it yields CATNSPESSYEQYV.

The chain employs TRBV4-2 and TRBJ2-7; D possibly corresponds to TRBD2 (5 bases). The CDR3 contains 14 residues. The germline gives CDR1 LGHNA, CDR2 YNFKEQ. V was trimmed by 1 base and J by 2 bases, leaving 9 bases between them. CDR3 DNA sequence: TGTGCCAGCAGCCAAGCGACTATTGCCTACGAGCAGTACTTC. It is translated as CASSQATIAYEQYF.

This clonotype has a handful of counts. The V call is TRBV11-3, the J call TRBJ1-1; tentative D call: TRBD1 (6 bases). V was cut by 6 bases and J by 2 bases, with 13 bases left in between. CDR1 is SGHNT, CDR2 YENEEA, per germline. There are 14 residues in the CDR3. The CDR3 region is CASRRDNFNTEAFF. CDR3 sequence (DNA): TGTGCCAGCAGGAGGGACAATTTTAACACTGAAGCTTTCTTT.

The chain has TRBV6-2 or TRBV6-3 and TRBJ2-7; D is perhaps TRBD2 (6 bases). V was shortened by 10 bases and J by 0 bases, with 16 bases between the two germline ends. The CDR3 consists of 14 residues. Germline V gene data show CDR1 as MNHEY and CDR2 as SVGEGT. In nucleotides, the CDR3 is TGTGCCACCGGGGGAGAGGGAAGCTCCTACGAGCAGTACTTC. This encodes CATGGEGSSYEQYF.

The table lists this clonotype with a few counts. The CDR3 DNA reads as TGCAGCGTTGTGCCGGTTGGGGAGACCCAGTACTTC. Amino acid sequence: CSVVPVGETQYF. This chain links TRBV29-1 with TRBJ2-5; D gene unclear. V gave up 4 bases and J gave up 5 bases, with 11 bases separating them. The CDR3 totals 12 residues. Per germline, CDR1 SQVTM and CDR2 ANQGSEA. The complete variable domain, with remaining parts taken from reference TRBV29-1 and TRBJ2-5, reads SAVISQKPSRDICQRGTSLTIQCQVDSQVTMMFWYRQQPGQSLTLIATANQGSEATYESGFVIDKFPISRPNLTFSTLTVSNMSPEDSSIYLCSVVPVGETQYFGPGTRLLVL.

This clonotype turned up a few times. The rearrangement links TRBV2 to TRBJ2-1, with 9 bases aligning to TRBD2. The CDR3 runs to 14 residues. Germline V gene lookup returns CDR1 SNHLY and CDR2 FYNNEI. Trimming cost V 8 bases and J 8 bases; bases outside gene matches: 10. CDR3 DNA sequence: TGTGCCAGCTTCCTCGCGGGGGGGGGCTATGAGCAGTTCTTC. This sequence encodes CASFLAGGGYEQFF.

This clonotype turned up a few times. This chain links TRBV6-1 with TRBJ1-2; 9 bases align to TRBD1. With V trimmed by 2 bases and J by 8 bases, 6 bases remained unmatched. The CDR3 contains 14 residues. CDR1 is MNHNS and CDR2 is SASEGT in the germline V gene. The CDR3 loop is CASSEMTGGNGYTF. The CDR3 DNA sequence: TGTGCCAGCAGTGAAATGACAGGGGGGAACGGCTACACCTTC.

This clonotype was seen many times. The rearrangement uses TRBV11-3 and TRBJ2-3; the D gene is possibly TRBD1 (5 bases). The CDR3 totals 13 residues. V lost 2 bases to trimming and J lost 6 bases, with 9 bases between them. The germline gives CDR1 SGHNT, CDR2 YENEEA. The CDR3 loop reads CASSLTAGDTQYF. The CDR3 DNA reads TGTGCCAGCAGCTTAACCGCAGGGGATACGCAGTATTTT. The whole variable domain, filled in from reference TRBV11-3 and TRBJ2-3, reads EAGVVQSPRYKIIEKKQPVAFWCNPISGHNTLYWYLQNLGQGPELLIRYENEEAVDDSQLPKDRFSAERLKGVDSTLKIQPAELGDSAVYLCASSLTAGDTQYFGPGTRLTVL.

This clonotype was counted at least ten times. The chain carries TRBV30 and TRBJ2-2; the D is unclear. Germline V lookup: CDR1 GTSNPN, CDR2 SVGIG (reference sequence). This CDR3 spans 11 amino acids. V lost 1 base and J lost 6, with 3 bases in between. CDR3 amino acids: CAWSGPGELFF. As DNA, the CDR3 is TGTGCCTGGAGTGGTCCCGGGGAGCTGTTTTTT.

This clonotype was detected many times. V is TRBV6-2 or TRBV6-3 and J is TRBJ2-3; D remains ambiguous. The CDR3 length is 13 residues. Germline V gene lookup returns CDR1 MNHEY and CDR2 SVGEGT. Trimming left V 9 bases short and J 1 base short, with 11 bases between. The CDR3 reads CASEWAGTDTQYF. The CDR3 coding sequence is TGTGCCAGTGAGTGGGCGGGCACAGATACGCAGTATTTT.

This clonotype was recorded many times. The V gene is TRBV30, the J gene TRBJ1-1, with a possible D match to TRBD1 (6 bases). The ends were cut back, 4 bases at V and 0 bases at J, with 15 bases in the middle. CDR1 and CDR2 (germline): GTSNPN, SVGIG (reference sequence). This CDR3 is built from 15 residues. This CDR3 reads CAWTRPGDMNTEAFF. Here the CDR3 DNA reads TGTGCCTGGACCCGCCCGGGGGACATGAACACTGAAGCTTTCTTT. Supplemented by reference TRBV30 and TRBJ1-1, the full variable domain reads SQTIHQWPATLVQPVGSPLSLECTVEGTSNPNLYWYRQAAGRGLQLLFYSVGIGQISSEVPQNLSASRPQDRQFILSSKKLLLSDSGFYLCAWTRPGDMNTEAFFGQGTRLTVV.

This sequence joins TRBV11-2 and TRBJ2-3, with 8 bases aligning to TRBD1. Looked up from germline, CDR1 is SGHAT and CDR2 is FQNNGV. V was clipped by 2 bases and J by 0 bases; unmatched bases: 7. This CDR3 is built from 17 residues. The CDR3 protein is CASSLSRTGPSTDTQYF. The CDR3 DNA sequence: TGTGCCAGCAGCTTATCCCGGACAGGGCCTAGCACAGATACGCAGTATTTT.